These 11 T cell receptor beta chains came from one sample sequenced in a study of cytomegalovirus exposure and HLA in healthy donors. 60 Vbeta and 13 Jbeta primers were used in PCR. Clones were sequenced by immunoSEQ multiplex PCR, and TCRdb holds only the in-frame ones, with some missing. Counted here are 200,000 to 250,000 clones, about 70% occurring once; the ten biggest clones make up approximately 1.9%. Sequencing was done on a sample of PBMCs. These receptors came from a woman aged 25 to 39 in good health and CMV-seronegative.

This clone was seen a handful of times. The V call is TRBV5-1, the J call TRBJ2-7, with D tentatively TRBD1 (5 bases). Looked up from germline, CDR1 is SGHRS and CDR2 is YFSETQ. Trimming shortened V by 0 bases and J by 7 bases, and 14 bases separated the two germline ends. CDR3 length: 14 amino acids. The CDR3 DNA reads TGCGCCAGCAGCTTGGCCGCAGGAGCAGGGGAGCAGTACTTC. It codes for CASSLAAGAGEQYF.

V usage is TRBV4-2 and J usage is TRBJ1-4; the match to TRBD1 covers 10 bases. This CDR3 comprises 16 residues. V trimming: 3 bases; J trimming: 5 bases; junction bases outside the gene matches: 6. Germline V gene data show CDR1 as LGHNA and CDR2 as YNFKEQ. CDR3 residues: CASSQPTGQGNEKLFF. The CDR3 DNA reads TGTGCCAGCAGCCAGCCAACGGGACAGGGGAATGAAAAACTGTTTTTT.

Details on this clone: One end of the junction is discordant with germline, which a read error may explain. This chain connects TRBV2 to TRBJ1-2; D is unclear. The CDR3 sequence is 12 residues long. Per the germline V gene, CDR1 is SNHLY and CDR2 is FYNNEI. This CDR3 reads CASRTGLYDYTF. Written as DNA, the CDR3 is TGTGCCAGCAGAACGGGTCTCTATGACTACACCTTC.

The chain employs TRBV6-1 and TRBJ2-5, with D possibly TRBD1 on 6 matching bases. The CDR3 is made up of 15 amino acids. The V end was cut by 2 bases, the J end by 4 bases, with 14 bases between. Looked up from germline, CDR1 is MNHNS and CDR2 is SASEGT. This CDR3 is CASSEFRGEVETQYF. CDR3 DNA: TGTGCCAGCAGTGAATTCAGGGGTGAAGTAGAGACCCAGTACTTC.

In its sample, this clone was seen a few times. CDR3 region: CASSLTSGSFNEQFF. Written as DNA, the CDR3 is TGTGCCAGCAGCCTCACTAGCGGGAGTTTTAATGAGCAGTTCTTC. The chain uses TRBV7-9 and TRBJ2-1, with TRBD2 matching over 11 bases. This CDR3 comprises 15 residues. J was trimmed by 7 bases and V by 5 bases; bases with no gene match: 7. The germline gives CDR1 SEHNR, CDR2 FQNEAQ (reference sequence).

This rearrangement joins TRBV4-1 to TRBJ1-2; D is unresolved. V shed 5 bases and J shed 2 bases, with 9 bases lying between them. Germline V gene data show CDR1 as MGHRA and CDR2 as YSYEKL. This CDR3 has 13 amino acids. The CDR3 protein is CASSMDWNYGYTF. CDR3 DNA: TGCGCCAGCAGCATGGACTGGAACTATGGCTACACCTTC.

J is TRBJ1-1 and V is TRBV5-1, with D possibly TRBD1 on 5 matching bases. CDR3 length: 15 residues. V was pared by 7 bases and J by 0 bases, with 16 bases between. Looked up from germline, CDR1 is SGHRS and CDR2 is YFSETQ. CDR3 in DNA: TGCGCCAGCTCTCCCCTGACGGGGGTGAACACTGAAGCTTTCTTT. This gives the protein CASSPLTGVNTEAFF. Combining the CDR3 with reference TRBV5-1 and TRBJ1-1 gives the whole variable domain KAGVTQTPRYLIKTRGQQVTLSCSPISGHRSVSWYQQTPGQGLQFLFEYFSETQRNKGNFPGRFSGRQFSNSRSEMNVSTLELGDSALYLCASSPLTGVNTEAFFGQGTRLTVV.

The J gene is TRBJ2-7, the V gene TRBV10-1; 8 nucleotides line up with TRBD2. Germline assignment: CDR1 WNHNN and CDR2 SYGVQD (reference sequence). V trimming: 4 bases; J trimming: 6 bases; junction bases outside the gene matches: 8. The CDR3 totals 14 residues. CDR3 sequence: CASSVLAVQGEQYF. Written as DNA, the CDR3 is TGCGCCAGCAGTGTACTAGCGGTACAGGGCGAGCAGTACTTC.

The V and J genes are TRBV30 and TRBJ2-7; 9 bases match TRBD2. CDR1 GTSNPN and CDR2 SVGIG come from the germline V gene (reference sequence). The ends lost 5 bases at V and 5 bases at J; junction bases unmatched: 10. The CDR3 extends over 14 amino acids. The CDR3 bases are TGTGCCTGGGCCTTAGCGGGAGCGGGAGACGAGCAGTACTTC. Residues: CAWALAGAGDEQYF.

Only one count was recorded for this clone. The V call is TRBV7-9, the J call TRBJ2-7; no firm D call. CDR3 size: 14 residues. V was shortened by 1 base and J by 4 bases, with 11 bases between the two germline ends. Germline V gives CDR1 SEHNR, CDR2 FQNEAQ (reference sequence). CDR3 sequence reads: CASSLVGPAYEQYF. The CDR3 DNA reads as TGTGCCAGCAGCTTAGTAGGCCCAGCGTACGAGCAGTACTTC.

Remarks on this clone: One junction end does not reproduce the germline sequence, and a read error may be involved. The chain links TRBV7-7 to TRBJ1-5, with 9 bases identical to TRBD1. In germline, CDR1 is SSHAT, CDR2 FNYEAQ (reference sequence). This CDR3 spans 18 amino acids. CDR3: CASSLFRTRDRANQPQHF. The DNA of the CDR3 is TGTGCTAGCAGCTTATTCCGGACCAGGGACAGGGCCAATCAGCCCCAGCATTTT.